The next 20 T cell receptor beta chains were all read from a single sample in a study of cytotoxic CD8 clonotypes in ibrutinib-treated CLL. Clones were sequenced by immunoSEQ multiplex PCR, and TCRdb holds only the in-frame ones, with some missing. The data show more than 8,000 clones, with roughly 57% seen just once and 15% to 20% held by the top ten. The sequencing here drew on PBMCs, taken before ibrutinib treatment. Receptors originate from a human donor with chronic lymphocytic leukemia.

This rearrangement joins TRBV6-1 to TRBJ1-4; TRBD1 aligns across 7 bases. J gave up 5 bases and V 4 bases, and 7 bases lay outside the gene matches. Germline V gives CDR1 MNHNS, CDR2 SASEGT. The CDR3 is 15 amino acids. CDR3 nucleotide sequence: TGTGCCAGCAGTGGAACCGGGACAGCGAATGAAAAACTGTTTTTT. Its protein is CASSGTGTANEKLFF.

The chain has TRBV30 and TRBJ1-2, with no clear D. The CDR3 length is 14 residues. Looked up from germline, CDR1 is GTSNPN and CDR2 is SVGIG (reference sequence). Between the trimmed V and J ends, which lost 2 bases and 7 bases, there was a span of 17 bases. DNA for the CDR3: TGTGCCTGGAGTATGATCGTGGGTACTTCTGGCTACACCTTC. Translation gives CAWSMIVGTSGYTF.

This clone was seen more than once but under ten times. The genes are TRBV6-1 and TRBJ2-7; 7 bases are shared with TRBD1. CDR3 length: 12 residues. The germline CDR1 and CDR2 sequences are MNHNS and SASEGT. The ends lost 4 bases at V and 4 bases at J; junction bases unmatched: 1. The CDR3 reads CASSGQGYEQYF. DNA of the CDR3: TGTGCCAGCAGTGGACAGGGTTACGAGCAGTACTTC.

The chain links TRBV11-3 to TRBJ2-3; D may be TRBD1 (5 bases). Trimming pared 1 base from V and 7 bases from J, leaving 12 bases between. Looked up from germline, CDR1 is SGHNT and CDR2 is YENEEA. The CDR3 totals 14 residues. CDR3 bases: TGTGCCAGCAGCTTAGCCCCAGGGATGAATACGCAGTATTTT. This encodes CASSLAPGMNTQYF.

In DNA, the CDR3 is TGTGCCAGCAGCTTAATGATAGCGGGGGGGCGTGAGCAGTACTTC. Residues: CASSLMIAGGREQYF. V usage is TRBV7-2 and J usage is TRBJ2-7; 11 nucleotides line up with TRBD2. The CDR3 sequence is 15 residues long. The trim removed 2 bases at V and 7 bases at J, leaving 7 bases unmatched. CDR1 is SGHTA and CDR2 is FQGNSA in the germline V gene.

The chain has TRBV7-3 and TRBJ1-4, with 7 bases aligning to TRBD1. The length of the CDR3 is 14 residues. V was pared by 4 bases and J by 5 bases, with 4 bases of the junction left unmatched. In germline, CDR1 is SGHTA, CDR2 FQGTGA. Here the CDR3 reads CASSSSRGNEKLFF. CDR3 coding DNA: TGTGCCAGCAGCTCCTCCAGGGGGAATGAAAAACTGTTTTTT. The variable domain in full, completed from reference TRBV7-3 and TRBJ1-4, reads GAGVSQTPSNKVTEKGKYVELRCDPISGHTALYWYRQSLGQGPEFLIYFQGTGAADDSGLPNDRFFAVRPEGSVSTLKIQRTERGDSAVYLCASSSSRGNEKLFFGSGTQLSVL.

The CDR3 nucleotides are TGCGCCAGCAGCCTGCTAGCGAACTCCTACAATGAGCAGTTCTTC. Its protein is CASSLLANSYNEQFF. The V gene is TRBV5-1, the J gene TRBJ2-1; D is possibly TRBD2 (6 bases). With 4 bases removed from V and 0 bases from J, the gap between germline ends came to 11 bases. Germline CDR1 reads SGHRS; CDR2 reads YFSETQ. The CDR3 is 15 amino acids. The whole variable domain, remainder taken from reference TRBV5-1 and TRBJ2-1, is KAGVTQTPRYLIKTRGQQVTLSCSPISGHRSVSWYQQTPGQGLQFLFEYFSETQRNKGNFPGRFSGRQFSNSRSEMNVSTLELGDSALYLCASSLLANSYNEQFFGPGTRLTVL.

This chain connects TRBV18 to TRBJ2-2, with D unresolved. CDR1 is KGHSH and CDR2 is LQKENI in the germline V gene. V gave up 3 bases and J gave up 0 bases, with 8 bases separating them. This CDR3 contains 15 residues. The CDR3: CASSPLSPNTGELFF. In DNA form, the CDR3 reads TGTGCCAGCTCACCGCTCTCTCCGAACACCGGGGAGCTGTTTTTT.

V usage is TRBV9 and J usage is TRBJ1-4; D not certain. V lost 3 bases and J 4 bases, leaving 10 bases between the germline ends. The CDR3 totals 14 residues. Germline CDR1 reads SGDLS; CDR2 reads YYNGEE. The CDR3, as DNA: TGTGCCAGCAGCGCGGGCCGGAGTAATGAAAAACTGTTTTTT. As protein: CASSAGRSNEKLFF.

This chain joins TRBV28 and TRBJ1-5, with D perhaps matching TRBD1 (5 bases). CDR1 and CDR2 from the germline V gene are MDHEN and SYDVKM. V gave up 10 bases and J gave up 1 base, with 17 bases separating them. The CDR3 has 15 amino acids. The CDR3 nucleotides are TGTGCCACCCCTGGGGGGGTCGGGAGCAATCAGCCCCAGCATTTT. It encodes CATPGGVGSNQPQHF. Full variable domain (outside the CDR3, taken from reference TRBV28 and TRBJ1-5): DVKVTQSSRYLVKRTGEKVFLECVQDMDHENMFWYRQDPGLGLRLIYFSYDVKMKEKGDIPEGYSVSREKKERFSLILESASTNQTSMYLCATPGGVGSNQPQHFGDGTRLSIL.

This chain uses TRBV4-2 with TRBJ2-5, with 11 bases that match TRBD2. The CDR3 length is 18 residues. After removal of 4 bases from V and 5 bases from J, the junction contained 15 bases not matched to a gene. Germline V gene lookup returns CDR1 LGHNA and CDR2 YNFKEQ. CDR3 sequence (DNA): TGTGCCAGCAGCCTCGGGGTAGCGGGGGGGCGAGTAGGGGAGACCCAGTACTTC. This encodes CASSLGVAGGRVGETQYF.

This chain joins TRBV15 and TRBJ2-4; no firm D call. Trimming left V 4 bases short and J 1 base short, with 8 bases between. Germline assignment: CDR1 LNHNV and CDR2 YYDKDF (reference sequence). This CDR3 spans 14 amino acids. CDR3 nucleotide sequence: TGTGCCACCAGCATTGCTCTGGCCAAAAACATTCAGTACTTC. Its protein product is CATSIALAKNIQYF.

V usage is TRBV29-1 and J usage is TRBJ1-5; D is unresolved. Germline-derived CDR1 and CDR2 are SQVTM and ANQGSEA. The CDR3 contains 12 residues. V lost 4 bases and J 9 bases, leaving 13 bases between the germline ends. This chain's CDR3 is CSVGGAGGPQHF. The CDR3 DNA reads as TGCAGCGTTGGGGGAGCCGGTGGGCCCCAGCATTTT.

The chain carries TRBV9 and TRBJ2-1; D is unclear. V was trimmed by 3 bases and J by 0 bases, leaving 13 bases between them. The germline V gene has CDR1 SGDLS and CDR2 YYNGEE. The CDR3 runs 16 residues. CDR3 in DNA: TGTGCCAGCAGCGCCCCGCAGCGAGACTCCTACAATGAGCAGTTCTTC. This translates into CASSAPQRDSYNEQFF.

V is TRBV7-2 and J is TRBJ1-3; 8 bases align to TRBD1. V was clipped by 4 bases and J by 4 bases; unmatched bases: 12. This CDR3 spans 17 amino acids. Per germline, CDR1 SGHTA and CDR2 FQGNSA. The CDR3 reads CASSSFLRGRAGNTIYF. CDR3 bases: TGTGCCAGCAGCTCCTTTCTCAGGGGGCGGGCGGGAAACACCATATATTTT.

This rearrangement joins TRBV5-5 to TRBJ1-2; the D gene is possibly TRBD1 (5 bases). Germline V gene lookup returns CDR1 SGHKS and CDR2 YYEKEE (reference sequence). Between the trimmed V and J ends, which lost 0 bases and 0 bases, there was a span of 9 bases. The CDR3 runs to 15 residues. The CDR3 nucleotides read TGTGCCAGCAGCTTGGGTCCGGGGCCTAACTATGGCTACACCTTC. Translated: CASSLGPGPNYGYTF.

There are a few counts of this clone. The V call is TRBV19, the J call TRBJ1-1, with unresolved D. In germline, CDR1 is LNHDA, CDR2 SQIVND (reference sequence). This CDR3 is built from 14 residues. The V and J ends lost 2 bases and 1 base respectively, with 8 bases between them. In DNA, the CDR3 is TGTGCCAGTAGTATAATTCGGGGGAACACTGAAGCTTTCTTT. It codes for CASSIIRGNTEAFF.

The chain carries TRBV5-1 and TRBJ2-1, with a possible D match to TRBD1 (5 bases). Germline values: CDR1 SGHRS, CDR2 YFSETQ. The CDR3 extends over 16 amino acids. The ends were cut back, 0 bases at V and 8 bases at J, with 18 bases in the middle. The CDR3 DNA is TGCGCCAGCAGCTTGGAGGTGCATCCTCAGGGCTATGAGCAGTTCTTC. Protein: CASSLEVHPQGYEQFF.

The chain has TRBV27 and TRBJ2-1; 8 positions agree with TRBD1. Germline V gene data show CDR1 as MNHEY and CDR2 as SMNVEV (reference sequence). The CDR3 is 17 amino acids. V shed 7 bases and J 0 bases; nucleotides not matched to a gene: 11. The DNA for the CDR3 is TGTGCCAGCACCCTGAGGACAGGGATAAGCTCCTACAATGAGCAGTTCTTC. Residues: CASTLRTGISSYNEQFF.

The CDR3 DNA follows: TGTGCCAGCAGCCCTTCCAGCGGGGGGGCCTACGAGCAGTACTTC. Residues: CASSPSSGGAYEQYF. This chain uses TRBV7-2 with TRBJ2-7; 10 nucleotides align to TRBD2. This CDR3 comprises 15 residues. Trimming at V came to 5 bases and at J to 2 bases, leaving 6 bases not matched to a gene. Germline loops: CDR1 SGHTA, CDR2 FQGNSA. The entire variable domain, with the rest obtained from reference TRBV7-2 and TRBJ2-7, is as follows: GAGVSQSPSNKVTEKGKDVELRCDPISGHTALYWYRQSLGQGLEFLIYFQGNSAPDKSGLPSDRFSAERTGGSVSTLTIQRTQQEDSAVYLCASSPSSGGAYEQYFGPGTRLTVT.